One and the same sample provided the 27 T cell receptor beta chains below, sequenced in a study of blood T cells in healthy people across ages. Combining a sample-barcoded 5' primer with a J-beta primer mix, a second PCR ran for about 7 to 11 cycles. MiXCR was run by TCRdb on the 5' RACE reads, yielding one entry per CDR3 protein. Among about 800,000 distinct CDR3 sequences listed, approximately 25% were seen once. These data were likewise used in another study, on T cells of mothers and their children.

Source material: blood. The source of these receptors is a boy between 10 and 17 years old in good health.

This clonotype was found a few times. In DNA form, the CDR3 reads TGCAGTGCGCCGAAACTAGCGGAAACTAACTACGAGCAGTACTTC. The encoded protein is CSAPKLAETNYEQYF. This chain uses TRBV20-1 with TRBJ2-7; 8 nucleotides line up with TRBD2. V shed 6 bases, J shed 3 bases, and the junction held 13 bases outside the gene matches. CDR1 and CDR2 (germline): DFQATT, SNEGSKA (reference sequence). This CDR3 is 15 amino acids long.

The chain uses TRBV2 and TRBJ2-4, with a weak D call TRBD2 (5 bases). The CDR3 covers 13 residues. Germline CDR1 SNHLY, CDR2 FYNNEI. V lost 8 bases to trimming and J lost 1 base, with 9 bases between them. CDR3 loop: CASADWAKNIQYF. As DNA, the CDR3 is TGTGCCAGCGCGGACTGGGCCAAAAACATTCAGTACTTC.

This clonotype was counted between two and nine times. The chain links TRBV14 to TRBJ2-1, with D uncertain. The DNA end lines up better with TRBJ2-7; the J call may be wrong. The CDR3 runs to 14 residues. The germline CDR1 and CDR2 sequences are SGHDN and FVKESK. CDR3 DNA: TGTGCCAGCAGCCAAGAAGCCAGGTTCTACGAGCAGTACTTC. Translated, it gives CASSQEARFYEQYF.

This chain uses TRBV7-3 with TRBJ2-3; no reliable D call. Germline V gene data show CDR1 as SGHTA and CDR2 as FQGTGA. With 6 bases removed from V and 2 bases from J, the gap between germline ends came to 9 bases. The CDR3 consists of 13 residues. The CDR3, as DNA: TGTGCCAGCAGTCAAACTCTCACAGATACGCAGTATTTT. This sequence encodes CASSQTLTDTQYF.

The chain links TRBV15 to TRBJ2-5, with unresolved D. CDR1 is LNHNV, CDR2 YYDKDF, per germline (reference sequence). V lost 1 base and J 5 bases, leaving 17 bases between the germline ends. The CDR3 runs 16 residues. Written as DNA, the CDR3 is TGTGCCACCAGCAGAGCTGCCAGCCCACTGGGGGAGACCCAGTACTTC. It translates to CATSRAASPLGETQYF.

This clonotype was detected only a few times. J is TRBJ2-3 and V is TRBV4-3; possible D gene TRBD2, 6 bases. Deletions cut 0 bases from V and 1 base from J, with 14 bases between. Germline V gives CDR1 LGHNA, CDR2 YSLEER. The CDR3 sequence is 17 residues long. The CDR3 DNA reads as TGCGCCAGCAGCCAAGATTTGGAGGTAGCGGGCACAGATACGCAGTATTTT. Amino acid sequence: CASSQDLEVAGTDTQYF.

V usage is TRBV12-3 or TRBV12-4 and J usage is TRBJ2-7; D unresolved. This CDR3 has 12 residues. V was trimmed by 6 bases and J by 4 bases, leaving 10 bases between them. CDR3 loop: CASSPTYYEQYF. The CDR3 nucleotides are TGTGCCAGCAGCCCCACATATTACGAGCAGTACTTC.

This chain links TRBV11-2 with TRBJ2-5; 10 nucleotides match TRBD2. CDR1 is SGHAT, CDR2 FQNNGV, per germline. J lost 5 bases, V lost 5 bases, and 8 bases had no gene match. CDR3 length equals 15 residues. Written as DNA, the CDR3 is TGTGCCAGCAGCCACAGCGGGGGGGCAGGGGAGACCCAGTACTTC. It is translated as CASSHSGGAGETQYF. Combining the CDR3 with reference TRBV11-2 and TRBJ2-5 gives the whole variable domain EAGVAQSPRYKIIEKRQSVAFWCNPISGHATLYWYQQILGQGPKLLIQFQNNGVVDDSQLPKDRFSAERLKGVDSTLKIQPAKLEDSAVYLCASSHSGGAGETQYFGPGTRLLVL.

The chain uses TRBV7-2 and TRBJ2-1; 9 bases match TRBD2. V gave up 1 base and J gave up 6 bases; unmatched junction bases: 7. The CDR3 is 16 amino acids. Germline lookup yields CDR1 SGHTA and CDR2 FQGNSA. CDR3 nucleotide sequence: TGTGCCAGCAGCTTAGACGCTAGCGGGATGATCAATGAGCAGTTCTTC. Translation: CASSLDASGMINEQFF.

This clonotype was counted between two and nine times. The rearrangement links TRBV3-1 to TRBJ2-7; 12 bases align to TRBD2. The ends lost 1 base at V and 5 bases at J; junction bases unmatched: 9. CDR3 size: 17 residues. Germline CDR1 and CDR2: LGHDT and YNNKEL (reference sequence). The DNA of the CDR3 is TGTGCCAGCAGCCAAGTAGGGAGACTAGCGGGAGTAAACGAGCAGTACTTC. This translates into CASSQVGRLAGVNEQYF.

This clonotype came up a few times. V and J are TRBV20-1 and TRBJ2-7, with a tentative D call TRBD1 (5 bases). This CDR3 has 14 residues. The V and J ends lost 1 base and 5 bases respectively, with 15 bases between them. Looked up from germline, CDR1 is DFQATT and CDR2 is SNEGSKA (reference sequence). The DNA of the CDR3 is TGCAGTGCTAGAGGGCAGGGAATACACGACGAGCAGTACTTC. Translation gives CSARGQGIHDEQYF.

This chain joins TRBV7-2 and TRBJ2-7, with 9 bases aligning to TRBD1. Per germline, CDR1 SGHTA and CDR2 FQGNSA. V gave up 0 bases and J gave up 7 bases; unmatched junction bases: 4. The CDR3 covers 14 residues. The CDR3 spells CASSLAQGAREQYF. As DNA, the CDR3 is TGTGCCAGCAGCTTAGCACAGGGGGCCAGGGAGCAGTACTTC.

This rearrangement joins TRBV7-2 to TRBJ2-5; the D is unclear. Germline-derived CDR1 and CDR2 are SGHTA and FQGNSA. This CDR3 region has 14 residues. Trimming took 6 bases from V and 0 from J, leaving 11 bases between them. CDR3 sequence: CASSWAQYQETQYF. CDR3 bases: TGTGCCAGCAGTTGGGCCCAGTACCAAGAGACCCAGTACTTC.

V and J are TRBV20-1 and TRBJ2-7; D unresolved. V was pared by 5 bases and J by 7 bases, with 12 bases between. The CDR3 totals 11 residues. Germline V gene lookup returns CDR1 DFQATT and CDR2 SNEGSKA (reference sequence). The CDR3, as DNA: TGCAGTGCTTGGGTCCGAATGGAGCAGTACTTC. Translated, it gives CSAWVRMEQYF.

The chain couples TRBV20-1 to TRBJ2-1; D unresolved. The CDR3 sequence is 13 residues long. Trimming shortened V by 7 bases and J by 1 base, and 11 bases separated the two germline ends. Looked up from germline, CDR1 is DFQATT and CDR2 is SNEGSKA (reference sequence). The CDR3 sequence: CSVLPGSYNEQFF. CDR3 coding DNA: TGCAGTGTTCTCCCGGGTTCCTACAATGAGCAGTTCTTC.

The chain couples TRBV28 to TRBJ2-2; the D is unclear. Trimming took off 6 bases at V and 0 bases at J, with 14 bases between the two ends. Germline assignment: CDR1 MDHEN and CDR2 SYDVKM. The CDR3 contains 16 residues. The CDR3 protein is CASSYNFRSNTGELFF. The CDR3 DNA reads TGTGCCAGCAGCTACAACTTTCGATCGAACACCGGGGAGCTGTTTTTT.

This clonotype was seen at least ten times. J is TRBJ2-7 and V is TRBV7-2, with 8 bases identical to TRBD1. In germline, CDR1 is SGHTA, CDR2 FQGNSA. The junction had 11 bases not matched to a gene; V was cut back by 5 bases and J by 2 bases. The CDR3 loop spans 16 amino acids. DNA of the CDR3: TGTGCCAGCAGCCCCAGGACAGGGTCCTTAACCTACGAGCAGTACTTC. It specifies CASSPRTGSLTYEQYF.

The chain has TRBV6-2 or TRBV6-3 and TRBJ2-7, with 11 bases identical to TRBD2. CDR1 is MNHEY and CDR2 is SVGEGT in the germline V gene. With 6 bases clipped from V and 2 bases from J, the junction kept 3 bases outside the gene matches. CDR3 length equals 14 residues. CDR3 sequence: CASRGLAATYEQYF. The CDR3 nucleotides are TGTGCCAGCAGGGGACTAGCGGCAACCTACGAGCAGTACTTC.

The chain has TRBV12-3 or TRBV12-4 and TRBJ1-1; maybe TRBD1 (6 bases). The CDR3 has 14 amino acids. V gave up 7 bases and J gave up 3 bases, with 15 bases separating them. CDR3 nucleotide sequence: TGTGCCAGCACCCCTACACAGGGTTACACTGAAGCTTTCTTT. This codes for CASTPTQGYTEAFF.

The J gene is TRBJ2-7, the V gene TRBV4-3, with D possibly being TRBD2 (6 bases). Germline CDR1 reads LGHNA; CDR2 reads YSLEER. The CDR3 runs 14 residues. Trimming took 4 bases from V and 5 from J, leaving 15 bases between them. The CDR3 sequence: CASSRDRWGDEQYF. CDR3 nucleotide sequence: TGCGCCAGCAGCCGAGATAGGTGGGGGGACGAGCAGTACTTC.

The chain links TRBV4-3 to TRBJ1-5; D possibly corresponds to TRBD1 (5 bases). Germline V gives CDR1 LGHNA, CDR2 YSLEER. V was pared by 0 bases and J by 7 bases, with 13 bases between. The CDR3 extends over 15 amino acids. The CDR3 loop is CASSQDRQGQQPQHF. The CDR3 DNA reads TGCGCCAGCAGCCAAGATCGGCAGGGTCAGCAGCCCCAGCATTTT.

CDR3 region: CASSGLSGIGEADTQYF. The CDR3 nucleotides are TGCGCCAGCAGCGGCTTATCCGGGATCGGGGAGGCAGATACGCAGTATTTT. The chain joins TRBV5-1 to TRBJ2-3; weak D call: TRBD2 (6 bases). Germline assignment: CDR1 SGHRS and CDR2 YFSETQ. The CDR3 loop spans 17 amino acids. V was trimmed by 4 bases and J by 4 bases, leaving 22 bases between them.

In this sample, this clonotype turned up a few times. One junction end disagrees with the germline gene, perhaps due to a read error. The genes are TRBV28 and TRBJ2-1, with a possible D match to TRBD1 (6 bases). Germline V gene sequence: CDR1 MDHEN, CDR2 SYDVKM. This CDR3 comprises 12 residues. The CDR3 here is CASTAQGSPTIF. The CDR3 DNA reads TGTGCCAGCACCGCCCAGGGGTCCCCCACTATCTTC.

The chain joins TRBV28 to TRBJ2-6; 8 nucleotides line up with TRBD2. The CDR3 runs 21 residues. V trimming: 6 bases; J trimming: 3 bases; junction bases outside the gene matches: 22. The germline V gene encodes CDR1 MDHEN and CDR2 SYDVKM. The CDR3 DNA is TGTGCCAGCAGCCCCTACAGATATAGCGGGGTAAAGTTAGATGGGGCCAACGTCCTGACTTTC. Its protein is CASSPYRYSGVKLDGANVLTF.

The chain combines TRBV11-2 with TRBJ2-5; D is unresolved. Germline V gives CDR1 SGHAT, CDR2 FQNNGV. The ends were cut back, 0 bases at V and 3 bases at J, with 11 bases in the middle. This CDR3 comprises 15 residues. CDR3 nucleotides: TGTGCCAGCAGCTTAGAACTTGGGGAAAAAGAGACCCAGTACTTC. Amino acids: CASSLELGEKETQYF. Using reference TRBV11-2 and TRBJ2-5 for the parts outside the CDR3, the full variable domain is EAGVAQSPRYKIIEKRQSVAFWCNPISGHATLYWYQQILGQGPKLLIQFQNNGVVDDSQLPKDRFSAERLKGVDSTLKIQPAKLEDSAVYLCASSLELGEKETQYFGPGTRLLVL.

This chain links TRBV21-1 with TRBJ2-4; the table names TRBD1, a call not compared with the DNA. TRBV21-1 is a pseudogene. The CDR3 consists of 16 residues. The CDR3 protein is CASSPRGTLAKNIQYF. The CDR3 DNA is TGTGCCAGCAGTCCCCGTGGGACCCTAGCCAAAAACATTCAGTACTTC.

This chain links TRBV28 with TRBJ2-5; perhaps D is TRBD1 or TRBD2 (5 bases each). Germline V CDR1 and CDR2: MDHEN, SYDVKM. The CDR3 runs 15 residues. The germline V and J ends were trimmed by 2 bases and 4 bases, with 14 bases remaining between them. The CDR3 DNA is TGTGCCAGCAGTTTAGGCGAGGGGATCGCAGAGACCCAGTACTTC. It translates to CASSLGEGIAETQYF.